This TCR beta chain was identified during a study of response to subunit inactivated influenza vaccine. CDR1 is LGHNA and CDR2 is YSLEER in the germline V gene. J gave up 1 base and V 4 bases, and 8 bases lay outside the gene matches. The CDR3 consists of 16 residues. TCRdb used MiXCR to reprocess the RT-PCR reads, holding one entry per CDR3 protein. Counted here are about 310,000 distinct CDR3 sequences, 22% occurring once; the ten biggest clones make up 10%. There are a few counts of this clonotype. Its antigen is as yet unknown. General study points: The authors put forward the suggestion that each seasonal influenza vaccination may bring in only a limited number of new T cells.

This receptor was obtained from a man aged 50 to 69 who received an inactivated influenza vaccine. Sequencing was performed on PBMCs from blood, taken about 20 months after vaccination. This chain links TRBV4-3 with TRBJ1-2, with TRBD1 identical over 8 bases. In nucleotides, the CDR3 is TGCGCCAGCAGCCTTCGACAGGGGTCCCTTAACTATGGCTACACCTTC. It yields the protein CASSLRQGSLNYGYTF.